Shown below are 27 T cell receptor beta chains from a single sample sequenced in a study of blood T cell repertoires in COVID-19. The table came from immunoSEQ multiplex PCR; TCRdb's copy has only in-frame clones and leaves some out. The sample contains about 220,000 clones, about 88% of which appear only once. Sequencing was carried out using peripheral blood. Receptors were obtained from a middle-aged man with active or convalescent COVID-19.

The chain combines TRBV27 with TRBJ2-7, with 12 bases matching TRBD1. The V segment lost 3 bases and the J segment 6 bases; nucleotides outside the gene matches: 6. The CDR3 sequence is 15 residues long. Looked up from germline, CDR1 is MNHEY and CDR2 is SMNVEV (reference sequence). CDR3 nucleotide sequence: TGTGCCAGCAGTTTGCCGGGACAGGGGGCTAGCGAGCAGTACTTC. It is translated as CASSLPGQGASEQYF.

V gene TRBV5-6 combines with J gene TRBJ2-1; 7 bases align to TRBD1. Germline V gene data show CDR1 as SGHDT and CDR2 as YYEEEE. This CDR3 region has 16 residues. V shed 1 base, J shed 4 bases, and the junction held 8 bases outside the gene matches. CDR3 in DNA: TGTGCCAGCAGCTTGTCGGGGACAGCTCCATACAATGAGCAGTTCTTC. Encoded protein: CASSLSGTAPYNEQFF.

The chain carries TRBV20-1 and TRBJ1-2; D remains unclear. The CDR3 loop spans 11 amino acids. Trimming removed 3 bases at V and 3 bases at J, with 5 bases between. Germline CDR1 and CDR2: DFQATT and SNEGSKA (reference sequence). The CDR3 is CSASGDYGYTF. As DNA, the CDR3 is TGCAGTGCTAGCGGGGACTATGGCTACACCTTC.

The V and J genes are TRBV6-5 and TRBJ2-7; D unresolved. V dropped 2 bases and J dropped 13 bases, with 15 bases sitting between them. In germline, CDR1 is MNHEY, CDR2 SVGAGI. The CDR3 runs to 12 residues. CDR3 loop: CASSYLGEALYF. Written as DNA, the CDR3 is TGTGCCAGCAGTTACCTTGGAGAAGCCCTCTACTTC.

The genes are TRBV1 and TRBJ2-7; the table gives TRBD2 as D, unverified against the DNA. TRBV1 is a documented pseudogene. The CDR3 runs 13 residues. The CDR3 DNA is TGCACCAAAAAGGAACGGGAGAGCTACGAGCAGTACTTC. Translated: CTKKERESYEQYF.

The sample holds a few counts of this clone. Given a much more abundant clone one base away, this may be a read error. Other DNA sequences within the sample encode an identical CDR3. The genes are TRBV6-5 and TRBJ1-1; D might be TRBD1 (5 bases). Germline V gene data show CDR1 as MNHEY and CDR2 as SVGAGI. This CDR3 region has 11 residues. Trimming left V 5 bases short and J 5 bases short, with 6 bases between. The CDR3 DNA sequence: TGTGCCAGCAGTCAGGGTACTGAAGCTTTCTTT. This encodes CASSQGTEAFF.

This clone was seen once. This rearrangement joins TRBV3-1 (or the pseudogene TRBV3-2) to TRBJ1-5; D perhaps matches TRBD1 (5 bases). The V end was cut by 4 bases, the J end by 1 base, with 20 bases between. Germline CDR1 and CDR2: LGHDT and YNNKEL (reference sequence). The CDR3 spans 18 residues. The CDR3 protein is CASSPGYASPGSNQPQHF. Written as DNA, the CDR3 is TGTGCCAGCAGCCCAGGGTATGCAAGTCCGGGCAGCAATCAGCCCCAGCATTTT.

V gene TRBV5-4 combines with J gene TRBJ1-6; 10 bases are shared with TRBD1. V was pared by 7 bases and J by 10 bases, with 8 bases of the junction left unmatched. CDR3 length: 14 amino acids. The germline CDR1 and CDR2 sequences are SGHNT and YYREEE (reference sequence). DNA of the CDR3: TGTGCCAGCTGCGAGGGACAGGGGCAATCACCCCTCCACTTT. This translates into CASCEGQGQSPLHF.

This clone occurred a few times. V usage is TRBV5-4 and J usage is TRBJ1-1; D is unresolved. Germline V lookup: CDR1 SGHNT, CDR2 YYREEE (reference sequence). V gave up 0 bases and J gave up 8 bases, with 8 bases separating them. CDR3 length: 12 residues. CDR3: CASSLASSEAFF. CDR3 coding DNA: TGTGCCAGCAGCTTGGCCAGTTCGGAAGCTTTCTTT.

The rearrangement joins TRBV19 to TRBJ2-7; D gene ambiguous. V was pared by 3 bases and J by 1 base, with 13 bases between. The CDR3 is 15 amino acids. The V gene's germline CDR1 is LNHDA and CDR2 SQIVND (reference sequence). In DNA, the CDR3 is TGTGCCAGTAGTATTTATGGCAGTGTTTCCTACGAGCAGTACTTC. Translated, it gives CASSIYGSVSYEQYF.

The chain employs TRBV4-2 and TRBJ1-5, with D uncertain. From germline, CDR1 is LGHNA and CDR2 YNFKEQ. This CDR3 has 13 amino acids. With 0 bases removed from V and 7 bases from J, the gap between germline ends came to 7 bases. The CDR3 sequence: CASSQDRYQPQHF. Here the CDR3 DNA reads TGTGCCAGCAGCCAAGATAGATACCAGCCCCAGCATTTT.

The chain joins TRBV4-1 to TRBJ2-1, with 8 positions matching TRBD2. Trimming took 0 bases from V and 0 from J; bases not matched to a gene: 4. The CDR3 sequence is 17 residues long. The germline gives CDR1 MGHRA, CDR2 YSYEKL. This CDR3 reads CASSQDQLAGSYNEQFF. CDR3 in DNA: TGCGCCAGCAGCCAAGATCAGCTAGCGGGCTCCTACAATGAGCAGTTCTTC.

In regard to this clone: One junction end does not reproduce the germline sequence, and a read error may be involved. The chain has TRBV6-6 and TRBJ1-2; D not resolved. This CDR3 is 12 amino acids long. Germline V gene lookup returns CDR1 MNHNY and CDR2 SVGAGI (reference sequence). CDR3 in DNA: TGTGCCAGCAGTTACTCGAAGGCACCGGAGGCCTTC. It yields the protein CASSYSKAPEAF.

The gene calls are TRBV7-3 and TRBJ1-1; D is possibly TRBD1 (6 bases). CDR1 is SGHTA, CDR2 FQGTGA, per germline. The V gene lost 2 bases and the J gene lost 5 bases, with 15 bases spanning the gap. CDR3 size: 15 residues. CDR3 amino acids: CASSLSGGPQTEAFF. In DNA form, the CDR3 reads TGTGCCAGCAGCTTATCGGGGGGGCCGCAGACTGAAGCTTTCTTT.

In this sample, this clone turned up once. The J gene is TRBJ2-1, the V gene TRBV9; 12 nucleotides line up with TRBD2. The CDR3 extends over 15 amino acids. In germline, CDR1 is SGDLS, CDR2 YYNGEE. The junction had 4 bases not matched to a gene; V was cut back by 6 bases and J by 3 bases. CDR3 sequence (DNA): TGTGCCAGCACCCTACTAGCGGGGGGCTACAATGAGCAGTTCTTC. Protein: CASTLLAGGYNEQFF.

The chain employs TRBV27 and TRBJ1-2; D is ambiguous. Trimming removed 6 bases at V and 8 bases at J, with 16 bases between. Germline V gene sequence: CDR1 MNHEY, CDR2 SMNVEV (reference sequence). The CDR3 is 13 amino acids. The CDR3 here is CASRPQAPLGYTF. CDR3 bases: TGTGCCAGCAGGCCTCAGGCCCCTCTAGGCTACACCTTC.

This clone was seen just once. The chain joins TRBV18 to TRBJ2-1; tentative D call: TRBD1 (6 bases). V was trimmed by 2 bases and J by 7 bases, leaving 18 bases between them. This CDR3 comprises 16 residues. The germline V gene has CDR1 KGHSH and CDR2 LQKENI. CDR3 in amino acids: CASSPSGDTLGNEQFF. The CDR3 DNA reads as TGTGCCAGCTCACCATCAGGGGATACGTTAGGGAATGAGCAGTTCTTC.

The V gene is TRBV11-2, the J gene TRBJ1-3; tentative D call: TRBD1 (6 bases). Between the trimmed V and J ends, which lost 3 bases and 4 bases, there was a span of 10 bases. CDR3 length equals 14 residues. In germline, CDR1 is SGHAT, CDR2 FQNNGV. CDR3 in DNA: TGTGCCAGCAGCTTGACAGGTGCGGGAAACACCATATATTTT. Its translation: CASSLTGAGNTIYF.

This clone has only a few counts. The rearrangement joins TRBV10-2 to TRBJ1-5; D might be TRBD1 (5 bases). V was cut by 5 bases and J by 7 bases, with 15 bases left in between. The CDR3 is made up of 14 amino acids. The germline gives CDR1 WSHSY, CDR2 SAAADI. The chain's CDR3 is CASSPRDSVQPQHF. The CDR3 region has the DNA TGCGCCAGCAGTCCCCGGGACTCCGTCCAGCCCCAGCATTTT.

This clone turned up a few times. The V call is TRBV19, the J call TRBJ1-5, with a tentative D call TRBD1 (5 bases). The V and J ends lost 7 bases and 0 bases respectively, with 10 bases between them. The CDR3 consists of 14 residues. CDR1 is LNHDA and CDR2 is SQIVND in the germline V gene (reference sequence). In DNA form, the CDR3 reads TGTGCCAGTAATACAGGAAATAGCAATCAGCCCCAGCATTTT. This gives the protein CASNTGNSNQPQHF.

This sequence joins TRBV2 and TRBJ1-5; 8 bases map to TRBD1. Germline assignment: CDR1 SNHLY and CDR2 FYNNEI. CDR3 length: 15 residues. The ends lost 6 bases at V and 6 bases at J; junction bases unmatched: 10. The CDR3 DNA reads TGTGCCAGCAGGACAGGGGCGGATAAGCGTCAGCCCCAGCATTTT. Protein sequence: CASRTGADKRQPQHF.

The rearrangement uses TRBV19 and TRBJ2-1; D is uncertain. The length of the CDR3 is 11 residues. From germline, CDR1 is LNHDA and CDR2 SQIVND (reference sequence). Trimming removed 2 bases from V and 10 bases from J, with 6 bases in between. CDR3 sequence (DNA): TGTGCCAGTAGTATATACTCAGAGCAGTTCTTC. Translating it yields CASSIYSEQFF.

The chain employs TRBV11-3 and TRBJ2-7, with TRBD1 identical over 9 bases. CDR1 is SGHNT and CDR2 is YENEEA in the germline V gene. Trimming cost V 5 bases and J 6 bases; bases outside gene matches: 8. CDR3 length: 14 residues. The CDR3 loop is CASSRLDRGSEQYF. Written as DNA, the CDR3 is TGTGCCAGCAGCCGCCTGGACAGGGGAAGCGAGCAGTACTTC.

This clone has a single count. The chain combines TRBV4-1 with TRBJ2-1; 8 bases line up with TRBD2. The germline V gene encodes CDR1 MGHRA and CDR2 YSYEKL. The CDR3 runs to 15 residues. After removal of 3 bases from V and 7 bases from J, the junction contained 8 bases not matched to a gene. The CDR3: CASSHPPAGVNEQFF. DNA for the CDR3: TGCGCCAGCAGCCACCCGCCAGCGGGAGTTAATGAGCAGTTCTTC.

The chain couples TRBV30 to TRBJ2-3; TRBD2 matches 7 bases. Trimming cost V 0 bases and J 3 bases; bases outside gene matches: 21. This CDR3 has 20 residues. Per germline, CDR1 GTSNPN and CDR2 SVGIG (reference sequence). The DNA of the CDR3 is TGTGCCTGGAGTGTACTAGGGAAGCGGGGCACCATTGTCGTAACAGATACGCAGTATTTT. It specifies CAWSVLGKRGTIVVTDTQYF.

The sample holds one count of this clone. The chain joins TRBV4-1 to TRBJ1-1, with D perhaps matching TRBD1 (6 bases). Trimming took off 4 bases at V and 2 bases at J, with 11 bases between the two ends. Germline loops: CDR1 MGHRA, CDR2 YSYEKL. This CDR3 spans 14 amino acids. CDR3 loop: CASSPTRGNTEAFF. CDR3 coding DNA: TGCGCCAGCAGCCCAACCAGGGGAAACACTGAAGCTTTCTTT.

The genes are TRBV12-5 and TRBJ1-1, with 8 bases lining up with TRBD1. Per germline, CDR1 LGHNT and CDR2 FRNRAP. Unmatched junction bases numbered 4, after V lost 7 bases and J lost 0 bases. The CDR3 covers 14 residues. The CDR3 DNA follows: TGTGCTAGTGCCGTGGACAGGGTGAACACTGAAGCTTTCTTT. It codes for CASAVDRVNTEAFF.